This entry is about one TCR beta chain. Antigen: not known. This sample is part of a study of T cells after posttransplantation cyclophosphamide. Clones were read by immunoSEQ multiplex PCR, and TCRdb kept only the in-frame ones, dropping some. Among 45,000 or so clones listed, almost 95% were seen once. General study points: Recipient CMV seropositivity and CMV reactivation strongly tracked TRB clonality. Later post-transplant blood repertoires were often dominated by donor CD8+ memory clones.

Sequencing was carried out using PBMCs. This sequence was found in a woman aged 45-59 years in good health and a related stem cell transplant donor.

Here the CDR3 DNA reads TGTGCCAGCAGTTCGGACGGGACCTACGAGCAGTACTTC. Encoded protein: CASSSDGTYEQYF. The V gene is TRBV6-5, the J gene TRBJ2-7, with D perhaps TRBD2 (5 bases). Germline-derived CDR1 and CDR2 are MNHEY and SVGAGI. The CDR3 consists of 13 residues. The germline V and J ends were trimmed by 4 bases and 2 bases, with 9 bases remaining between them.